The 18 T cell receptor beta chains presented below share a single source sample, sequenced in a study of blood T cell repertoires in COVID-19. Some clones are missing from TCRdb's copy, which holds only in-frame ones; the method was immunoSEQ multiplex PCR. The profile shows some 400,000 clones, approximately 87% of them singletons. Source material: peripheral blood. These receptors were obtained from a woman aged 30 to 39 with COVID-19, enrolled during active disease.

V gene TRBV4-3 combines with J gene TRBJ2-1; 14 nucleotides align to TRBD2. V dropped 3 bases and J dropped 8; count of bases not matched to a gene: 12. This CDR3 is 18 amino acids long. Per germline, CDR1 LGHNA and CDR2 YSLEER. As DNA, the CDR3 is TGCGCCAGCAGCCACCCGACTAGCGGGAGGGCCAAGGTGGATGAGCAGTTCTTC. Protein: CASSHPTSGRAKVDEQFF.

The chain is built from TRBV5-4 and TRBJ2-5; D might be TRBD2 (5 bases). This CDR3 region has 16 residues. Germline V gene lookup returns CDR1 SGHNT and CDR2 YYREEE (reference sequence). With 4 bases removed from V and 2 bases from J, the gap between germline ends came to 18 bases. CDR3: CASSPGLADYQETQYF. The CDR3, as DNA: TGTGCCAGCAGCCCCGGCCTAGCCGACTATCAAGAGACCCAGTACTTC.

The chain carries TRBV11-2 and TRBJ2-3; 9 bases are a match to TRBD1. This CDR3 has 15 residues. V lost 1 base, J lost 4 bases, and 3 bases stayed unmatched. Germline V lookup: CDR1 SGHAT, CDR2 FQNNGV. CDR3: CASSLGGTGSDTQYF. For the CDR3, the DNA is TGTGCCAGCAGCTTAGGCGGGACAGGGTCAGATACGCAGTATTTT. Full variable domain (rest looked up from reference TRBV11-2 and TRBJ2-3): EAGVAQSPRYKIIEKRQSVAFWCNPISGHATLYWYQQILGQGPKLLIQFQNNGVVDDSQLPKDRFSAERLKGVDSTLKIQPAKLEDSAVYLCASSLGGTGSDTQYFGPGTRLTVL.

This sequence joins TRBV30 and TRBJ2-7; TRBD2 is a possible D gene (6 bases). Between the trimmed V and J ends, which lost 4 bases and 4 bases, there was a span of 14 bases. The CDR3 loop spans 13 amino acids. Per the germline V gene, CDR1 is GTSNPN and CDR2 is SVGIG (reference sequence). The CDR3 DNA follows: TGTGCCTGGAACCTGATGGAGGGGTACGAGCAGTACTTC. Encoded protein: CAWNLMEGYEQYF.

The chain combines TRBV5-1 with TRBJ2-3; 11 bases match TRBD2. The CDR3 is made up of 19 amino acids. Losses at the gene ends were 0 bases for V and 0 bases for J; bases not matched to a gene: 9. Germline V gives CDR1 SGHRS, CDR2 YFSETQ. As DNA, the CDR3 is TGCGCCAGCAGCTTGGCCGATTGGACTAGCGGGTCTAGCACAGATACGCAGTATTTT. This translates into CASSLADWTSGSSTDTQYF.

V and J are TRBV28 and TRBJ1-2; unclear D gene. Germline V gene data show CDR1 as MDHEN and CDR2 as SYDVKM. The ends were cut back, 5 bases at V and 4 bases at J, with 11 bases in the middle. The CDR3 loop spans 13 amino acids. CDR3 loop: CASSLESPYGYTF. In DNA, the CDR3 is TGTGCCAGCAGTCTGGAGTCCCCCTATGGCTACACCTTC.

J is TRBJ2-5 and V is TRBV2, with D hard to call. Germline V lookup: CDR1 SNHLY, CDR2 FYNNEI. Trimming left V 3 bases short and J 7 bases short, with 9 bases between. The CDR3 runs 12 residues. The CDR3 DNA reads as TGTGCCAGCAGTGATGAGGTCAGGACCCAGTACTTC. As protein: CASSDEVRTQYF.

Written as DNA, the CDR3 is TGTGCCAGCAGCGCTAGCGGGAGTGGAGAGACCCAGTACTTC. Translated: CASSASGSGETQYF. The V call is TRBV9, the J call TRBJ2-5; 10 bases are shared with TRBD2. The J segment lost 4 bases and the V segment lost 3 bases, leaving 3 bases of the junction unmatched. The CDR3 contains 14 residues. Germline CDR1 and CDR2: SGDLS and YYNGEE.

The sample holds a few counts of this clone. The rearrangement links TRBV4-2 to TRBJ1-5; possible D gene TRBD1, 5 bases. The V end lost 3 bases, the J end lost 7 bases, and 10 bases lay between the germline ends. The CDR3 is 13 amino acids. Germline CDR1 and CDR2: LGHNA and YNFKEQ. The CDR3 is CASSQFGGQPQHF. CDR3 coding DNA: TGTGCCAGCAGCCAGTTTGGGGGGCAGCCCCAGCATTTT.

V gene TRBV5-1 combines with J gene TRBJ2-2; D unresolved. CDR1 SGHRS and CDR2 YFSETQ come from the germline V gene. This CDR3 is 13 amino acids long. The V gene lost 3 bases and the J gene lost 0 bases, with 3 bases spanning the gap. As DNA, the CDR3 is TGCGCCAGCAGCTACTCGAACACCGGGGAGCTGTTTTTT. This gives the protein CASSYSNTGELFF. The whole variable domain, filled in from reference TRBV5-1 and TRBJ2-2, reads KAGVTQTPRYLIKTRGQQVTLSCSPISGHRSVSWYQQTPGQGLQFLFEYFSETQRNKGNFPGRFSGRQFSNSRSEMNVSTLELGDSALYLCASSYSNTGELFFGEGSRLTVL.

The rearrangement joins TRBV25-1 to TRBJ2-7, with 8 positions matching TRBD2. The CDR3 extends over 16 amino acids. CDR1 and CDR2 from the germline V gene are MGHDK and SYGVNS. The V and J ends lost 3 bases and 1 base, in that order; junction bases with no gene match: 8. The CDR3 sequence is CASSDPSGTRSYEQYF. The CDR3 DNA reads TGTGCCAGCAGTGATCCCTCCGGGACTAGATCCTACGAGCAGTACTTC.

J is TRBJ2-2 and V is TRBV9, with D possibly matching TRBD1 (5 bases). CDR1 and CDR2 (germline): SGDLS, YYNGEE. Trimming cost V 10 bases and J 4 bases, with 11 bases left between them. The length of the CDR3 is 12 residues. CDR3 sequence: CASKGLTGELFF. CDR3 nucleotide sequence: TGTGCCTCCAAGGGGCTCACCGGGGAGCTGTTTTTT.

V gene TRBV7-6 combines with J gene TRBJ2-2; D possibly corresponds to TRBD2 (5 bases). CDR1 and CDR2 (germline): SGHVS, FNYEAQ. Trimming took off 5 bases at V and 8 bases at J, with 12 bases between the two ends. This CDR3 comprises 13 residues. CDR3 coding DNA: TGTGCCAGCAGCCCCTCAACGGGGGGGGAGCTGTTTTTT. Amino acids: CASSPSTGGELFF. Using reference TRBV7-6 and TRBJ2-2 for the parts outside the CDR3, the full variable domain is GAGVSQSPRYKVTKRGQDVALRCDPISGHVSLYWYRQALGQGPEFLTYFNYEAQQDKSGLPNDRFSAERPEGSISTLTIQRTEQRDSAMYRCASSPSTGGELFFGEGSRLTVL.

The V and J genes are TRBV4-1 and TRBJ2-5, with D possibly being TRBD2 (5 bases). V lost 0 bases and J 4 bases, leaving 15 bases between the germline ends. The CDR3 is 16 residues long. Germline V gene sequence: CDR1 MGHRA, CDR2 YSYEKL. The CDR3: CASSQEQSGVGETQYF. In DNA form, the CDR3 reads TGCGCCAGCAGCCAAGAGCAATCCGGGGTTGGAGAGACCCAGTACTTC.

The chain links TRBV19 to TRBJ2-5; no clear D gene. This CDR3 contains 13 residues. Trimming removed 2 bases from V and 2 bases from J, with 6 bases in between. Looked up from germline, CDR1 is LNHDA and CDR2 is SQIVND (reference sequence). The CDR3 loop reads CASSISVQETQYF. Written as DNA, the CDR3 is TGTGCCAGTAGTATAAGCGTTCAAGAGACCCAGTACTTC.

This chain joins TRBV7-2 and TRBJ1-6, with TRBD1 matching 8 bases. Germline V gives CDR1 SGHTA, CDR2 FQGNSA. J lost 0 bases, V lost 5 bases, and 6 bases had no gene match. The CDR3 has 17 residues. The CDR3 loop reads CASSRDRPSSYNSPLHF. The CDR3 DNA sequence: TGTGCCAGCAGCCGGGACAGGCCGAGCTCCTATAATTCACCCCTCCACTTT.

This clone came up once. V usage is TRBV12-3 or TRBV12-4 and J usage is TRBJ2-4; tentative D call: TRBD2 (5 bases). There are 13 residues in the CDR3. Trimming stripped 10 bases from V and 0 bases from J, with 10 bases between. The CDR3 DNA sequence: TGTGCCATCGCGGACTTAGCCAAAAACATTCAGTACTTC. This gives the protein CAIADLAKNIQYF.

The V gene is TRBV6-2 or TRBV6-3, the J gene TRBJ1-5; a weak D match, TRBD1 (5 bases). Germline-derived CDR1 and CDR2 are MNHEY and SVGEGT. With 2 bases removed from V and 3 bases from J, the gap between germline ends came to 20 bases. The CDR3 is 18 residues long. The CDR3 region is CASSYKGSGGLVNQPQHF. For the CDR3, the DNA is TGTGCCAGCAGTTACAAAGGAAGCGGGGGGTTAGTCAATCAGCCCCAGCATTTT.